This entry features one T cell receptor beta chain sequence. Its antigen is not known. The CDR3 is 14 residues long. Trimming stripped 4 bases from V and 7 bases from J, with 11 bases between. Germline CDR1 is MGHRA and CDR2 is YSYEKL. This sample is part of a study of T cells in Graves' hyperthyroidism and ophthalmopathy. Regions amplified from RNA transcripts were the TCR beta CDR3 regions. Researchers ran a first-round RT-PCR on the TCR CDR3 using the HTBI primer set. TCRdb ran MiXCR on the multiplex PCR reads and lists one entry per CDR3 protein. The table lists hundreds of thousands of distinct CDR3 sequences, around 38% of them singletons, with 7.5% to 9.5% in the top ten. Points from the study as a whole: A 13 V-J signature model discriminated ophthalmopathy versus stable hyperthyroidism. Ophthalmopathy got predicted by the model a median about six months before its onset.

The sample taken for sequencing was blood. This clonotype was obtained from a man aged 18-30 years with Graves' hyperthyroidism. The chain employs TRBV4-1 and TRBJ1-6, with D hard to call. The CDR3 protein is CASSLDMGNSPLHF. In nucleotides, the CDR3 is TGCGCCAGCAGCCTAGATATGGGGAATTCACCCCTCCACTTT.